The sequence of this TCR beta chain was determined in a study of radiotherapy plus CTLA-4 blockade in lung cancer. Receiving focal radiation plus CTLA-4 blockade with ipilimumab were patients who had chemo-refractory metastatic non-small-cell lung cancer. This CDR3 region has 15 residues. Looked up from germline, CDR1 is SGHDT and CDR2 is YYEEEE. V was clipped by 4 bases and J by 4 bases, with 17 bases between them. Assay: immunoSEQ multiplex PCR; the TCRdb copy retains only in-frame clones and omits some. The table shows 35,000 to 55,000 clones, with approximately 77% occurring only once. This sequence joins TRBV5-6 and TRBJ1-2; a weak D match, TRBD1 (6 bases). This receptor was obtained from a human donor with non-small cell lung cancer whose response to radiotherapy plus ipilimumab could not be evaluated. The sample consisted of peripheral blood, taken from a patient treated with radiotherapy plus ipilimumab. The CDR3 bases are TGTGCCAGCAGCCTAAACAGGGATCGGGCCTATGGCTACACCTTC. Protein product: CASSLNRDRAYGYTF.